This T cell receptor (beta chain) was captured by sequencing in a study of blood T cell repertoires in COVID-19. About the study: Donors in the United States, Italy and Spain gave samples during acute or convalescent COVID-19.

This clone was detected once. Some clones are missing from TCRdb's copy, which holds only in-frame ones; the method was immunoSEQ multiplex PCR. The sample shows 70,000 or so clones, about 93% of them seen only once. The germline gives CDR1 SGHTA, CDR2 FQGNSA. This CDR3 has 15 amino acids. The ends were cut back, 3 bases at V and 5 bases at J, with 16 bases in the middle. V usage is TRBV7-2 and J usage is TRBJ1-1, with D maybe TRBD1 (5 bases). The specimen sequenced was peripheral blood. The source of this sequence is a human donor in a cohort sampled during active COVID-19. The CDR3 is CASSFGGGGSTEAFF. CDR3 nucleotide sequence: TGTGCCAGCAGCTTCGGGGGAGGAGGTTCGACTGAAGCTTTCTTT.